Presented here are 10 T cell receptor beta chains from one specimen sequenced in a study of blood T cell repertoires in COVID-19. The method was immunoSEQ multiplex PCR; TCRdb's version includes in-frame clones alone and lacks a portion of them. Altogether roughly 210,000 clones are present, about 85% being singletons, with the ten largest covering roughly a tenth. The sequenced sample was peripheral blood. These receptors all come from a woman of 80 years or more with COVID-19, enrolled during active disease.

The V gene is TRBV2, the J gene TRBJ2-7; D uncertain. Germline CDR1 is SNHLY and CDR2 is FYNNEI. The CDR3 extends over 16 amino acids. V was pared by 0 bases and J by 0 bases, with 12 bases between. CDR3 in DNA: TGTGCCAGCAGTGAAGCGCTTCGACGGAGCTCCTACGAGCAGTACGTC. Encoded protein: CASSEALRRSSYEQYV.

The chain employs TRBV30 and TRBJ1-5; D not certain. V lost 2 bases, J lost 3 bases, and 11 bases lay in between. Germline-derived CDR1 and CDR2 are GTSNPN and SVGIG (reference sequence). This CDR3 contains 14 residues. CDR3 region: CAWSHGGDNQPQHF. The CDR3, as DNA: TGTGCCTGGAGTCACGGCGGGGACAATCAGCCCCAGCATTTT.

This chain connects TRBV9 to TRBJ1-6; D might be TRBD1 (6 bases). CDR1 and CDR2 (germline): SGDLS, YYNGEE. V lost 3 bases to trimming and J lost 4 bases, with 14 bases between them. The CDR3 loop spans 16 amino acids. CDR3 in amino acids: CASSGGRLDYNSPLHF. The CDR3 bases are TGTGCCAGCAGCGGGGGGCGACTCGATTATAATTCACCCCTCCACTTT.

The chain couples TRBV24-1 to TRBJ2-5; a possible D gene is TRBD1 (6 bases). The CDR3 is 15 amino acids. V gave up 2 bases and J gave up 2 bases, with 11 bases separating them. Germline assignment: CDR1 KGHDR and CDR2 SFDVKD. The CDR3 region is CATSDSRGLQETQYF. In DNA form, the CDR3 reads TGTGCCACCAGTGATTCTAGGGGGTTGCAAGAGACCCAGTACTTC.

The gene calls are TRBV10-3 and TRBJ1-2; 9 positions match TRBD1. Germline-derived CDR1 and CDR2 are ENHRY and SYGVKD. There are 14 residues in the CDR3. The ends lost 5 bases at V and 3 bases at J; junction bases unmatched: 4. The CDR3 region is CAISTTGGDYGYTF. CDR3 bases: TGTGCCATCAGTACTACAGGGGGCGACTATGGCTACACCTTC.

The chain uses TRBV30 and TRBJ1-5; possible D gene TRBD1, 5 bases. V was shortened by 2 bases and J by 6 bases, with 11 bases between the two germline ends. CDR1 is GTSNPN, CDR2 SVGIG, per germline (reference sequence). CDR3 length: 13 residues. CDR3 sequence reads: CAWSTQGGQPQHF. DNA of the CDR3: TGTGCCTGGAGTACCCAGGGAGGTCAGCCCCAGCATTTT.

The chain couples TRBV19 to TRBJ1-1; 8 bases agree with TRBD1. Trimming took 6 bases from V and 4 from J; bases not matched to a gene: 7. The germline gives CDR1 LNHDA, CDR2 SQIVND (reference sequence). The CDR3 has 14 amino acids. For the CDR3, the DNA is TGTGCCAGTAGAGACAGGGGAGGAGGCACTGAAGCTTTCTTT. Encoded protein: CASRDRGGGTEAFF.

V and J are TRBV19 and TRBJ2-1; maybe TRBD1 (6 bases). The CDR3 spans 15 residues. Trimming removed 4 bases at V and 8 bases at J, with 18 bases between. Per germline, CDR1 LNHDA and CDR2 SQIVND (reference sequence). Here the CDR3 reads CASSTQTGMRHEQFF. For the CDR3, the DNA is TGTGCCAGTAGTACCCAAACAGGGATGAGGCATGAGCAGTTCTTC.

Only a few counts were recorded for this clone. The chain is built from TRBV6-2 or TRBV6-3 and TRBJ1-1; possible D gene TRBD1, 5 bases. This CDR3 has 15 amino acids. V was pared by 6 bases and J by 4 bases, with 18 bases between. Per germline, CDR1 MNHEY and CDR2 SVGEGT. The CDR3: CASSGPPGWSTEAFF. The CDR3, as DNA: TGTGCCAGCAGCGGACCCCCAGGGTGGAGCACTGAAGCTTTCTTT.

The chain uses TRBV6-5 and TRBJ2-5, with TRBD1 as a possible D gene (6 bases). The CDR3 loop spans 12 amino acids. V lost 6 bases and J lost 7, with 12 bases in between. CDR1 and CDR2 from the germline V gene are MNHEY and SVGAGI. The CDR3 region is CASRGTSWTQYF. The CDR3 DNA follows: TGTGCCAGCAGAGGGACAAGTTGGACCCAGTACTTC.